This is a list of T cell receptor beta chains from one sample in a study of follicular helper T cells after annual influenza vaccination. The protocol was immunoSEQ multiplex PCR, while the TCRdb copy is restricted to in-frame clones and leaves out a portion. The sample has 6,500 to 8,000 clones; around 80% are singletons. The input for sequencing was CXCR5- memory CD4+ T cells sorted from blood, taken 7 days after influenza vaccination. Receptors were obtained from an adult who received the influenza vaccine. The conserved cysteine and the conserved F or W are not part of the CDR3 here.

v_gene,CDR3aa
TRBV5-6,ASSLAGVSGELF
TRBV28,ASNGVRASIWGQY
TRBV28,ASSPPSTDTQY
TRBV7-9,ASSLGRETQY
TRBV19,ASSMARATGELF
TRBV9,ASSASGGQSYNEQF
TRBV4-2,ASSLLVGDRQETQY
TRBV28,ASSSTSGGPNPHGELF
TRBV4-2,ASSQEGSSGSKTQY
TRBV28,ASRDSSTKNIQY
TRBV7-2,ASSLSASSGSYNEQF
TRBV9,ASSKDSIQETQY
TRBV29-1,SVLGSAKNIQY
TRBV7-8,ASSSTTGTGKETQY
TRBV9,ASSVAGPLAGANEQF
TRBV19,ASSPIFGLQETQY
TRBV18,ASSPPGGDLDTQY
TRBV13,ASSNGRERDTDTQY
TRBV11-3,ASSPGQGANTNTGELF
TRBV11-3,ASSRGGAADTQY
TRBV6-1,ASSEAFRGRLNEQF
TRBV6-5,ASSRTSGSMYEQF
TRBV11-2,ASSGLRVSSYEQY
TRBV4-3,ASSQDGYRAPDTQY
TRBV11-2,ASSQRTFQETQY
TRBV2,ASRAESSGNTIY
TRBV28,ASSISSGGVGTDTQY
TRBV2,ASTRTGRNTEAF
TRBV30,AWSVRAEQY
TRBV5-1,ASSLGVGTEAF
TRBV5-6,ASSPAGGRQPQH
TRBV10-2,ASSEVGGAF
TRBV5-1,ASTLAPGQDINGYT
TRBV6-6,ASSNRQGSGELF
TRBV28,ASSPRQLLNTEAF
TRBV6-1,ASSEVITNTGELF
TRBV7-2,ASSPFSSGGADFHEQF
TRBV19,ASSIHRGRDYGYT
TRBV19,ASTIPRQGWYGYT
TRBV6-4,ASSVRGGLRNTEAF